These 18 T cell receptor beta chains were sequenced from one sample in a study of T cell responses to AZD1222 COVID-19 vaccine. Measured with immunoSEQ multiplex PCR; TCRdb has only the in-frame clones, and not every one. The table shows roughly 85,000 clones, with around 90% occurring only once. The material was peripheral blood, obtained on day 0 of MenACWY control vaccination. The receptor set was obtained from an adult in good health.

The chain couples TRBV3-1 (or the pseudogene TRBV3-2) to TRBJ2-1; D uncertain. The germline V gene has CDR1 LGHDT and CDR2 YNNKEL (reference sequence). V was shortened by 0 bases and J by 4 bases, with 1 base between the two germline ends. The CDR3 is 12 amino acids. CDR3 region: CASSQDYNEQFF. The CDR3, as DNA: TGTGCCAGCAGCCAAGATTACAATGAGCAGTTCTTC.

This chain links TRBV3-1 (or the pseudogene TRBV3-2) with TRBJ1-2, with 8 bases lining up with TRBD1. There are 14 residues in the CDR3. J was trimmed by 4 bases and V by 4 bases; bases with no gene match: 5. The germline V gene encodes CDR1 LGHDT and CDR2 YNNKEL (reference sequence). CDR3 amino acids: CASSPQTGAYGYTF. As DNA, the CDR3 is TGTGCCAGCAGCCCCCAGACAGGGGCCTATGGCTACACCTTC.

The gene calls are TRBV28 and TRBJ1-1; no firm D call. The CDR3 is 12 amino acids. V lost 6 bases and J 6 bases, leaving 11 bases between the germline ends. Germline V gene lookup returns CDR1 MDHEN and CDR2 SYDVKM. The CDR3 DNA reads as TGTGCCAGCAGCCCCCAGAGGTCTGAAGCTTTCTTT. Its protein is CASSPQRSEAFF. The complete variable domain, with remaining parts taken from reference TRBV28 and TRBJ1-1, reads DVKVTQSSRYLVKRTGEKVFLECVQDMDHENMFWYRQDPGLGLRLIYFSYDVKMKEKGDIPEGYSVSREKKERFSLILESASTNQTSMYLCASSPQRSEAFFGQGTRLTVV.

The V gene is TRBV15, the J gene TRBJ2-3, with 7 nucleotides matching TRBD1. V gave up 4 bases and J gave up 5 bases; unmatched junction bases: 9. The CDR3 is made up of 15 amino acids. The germline V gene encodes CDR1 LNHNV and CDR2 YYDKDF (reference sequence). Here the CDR3 reads CATSTRGQKRDTQYF. DNA for the CDR3: TGTGCCACCAGCACGAGGGGGCAAAAAAGAGATACGCAGTATTTT.

The CDR3 protein is CASSPGQGYNSPLHF. CDR3 bases: TGTGCCAGCAGCCCCGGACAGGGGTACAATTCACCCCTCCACTTT. The J gene is TRBJ1-6, the V gene TRBV9, with 9 bases aligning to TRBD1. In germline, CDR1 is SGDLS, CDR2 YYNGEE. V was clipped by 4 bases and J by 7 bases; unmatched bases: 6. The CDR3 loop spans 15 amino acids.

This rearrangement joins TRBV14 to TRBJ1-1, with TRBD1 matching 7 bases. The length of the CDR3 is 14 residues. Germline assignment: CDR1 SGHDN and CDR2 FVKESK. V dropped 5 bases and J dropped 4; count of bases not matched to a gene: 7. CDR3 amino acids: CASSSQGGGTEAFF. Here the CDR3 DNA reads TGTGCCAGCAGCTCTCAGGGGGGTGGCACTGAAGCTTTCTTT.

The chain is built from TRBV6-1 and TRBJ1-5; D remains unclear. The CDR3 sequence is 13 residues long. The ends were cut back, 3 bases at V and 6 bases at J, with 9 bases in the middle. Germline values: CDR1 MNHNS, CDR2 SASEGT. The CDR3 DNA reads as TGTGCCAGCAGTGAGGGGTCACGTCAGCCCCAGCATTTT. Translating gives CASSEGSRQPQHF.

V and J are TRBV11-2 and TRBJ2-3, with a possible D match to TRBD2 (5 bases). CDR3 length: 14 residues. The germline V gene has CDR1 SGHAT and CDR2 FQNNGV. With 6 bases removed from V and 1 base from J, the gap between germline ends came to 11 bases. CDR3 amino acids: CASRRAERTDTQYF. The CDR3 region has the DNA TGTGCCAGCAGGAGAGCGGAGCGCACAGATACGCAGTATTTT.

The chain is built from TRBV11-3 and TRBJ2-5; D could derive from TRBD1 or TRBD2 (6 bases each). The germline CDR1 and CDR2 sequences are SGHNT and YENEEA. The CDR3 has 14 residues. The V end was cut by 2 bases, the J end by 3 bases, with 10 bases between. The CDR3 sequence: CASSLYGGEETQYF. The CDR3, as DNA: TGTGCCAGCAGCTTATACGGGGGCGAAGAGACCCAGTACTTC.

Only one count was recorded for this clone. The chain carries TRBV6-5 and TRBJ2-1; the D call may be TRBD1 or TRBD2 (7 bases each). Between the trimmed V and J ends, which lost 4 bases and 5 bases, there was a span of 12 bases. The CDR3 consists of 14 residues. Germline assignment: CDR1 MNHEY and CDR2 SVGAGI. CDR3: CASSFRGGHNEQFF. As DNA, the CDR3 is TGTGCCAGCAGTTTCAGGGGGGGACACAATGAGCAGTTCTTC.

This clone was seen only a few times. The chain joins TRBV28 to TRBJ1-3; tentative D call: TRBD1 (5 bases). Between the trimmed V and J ends, which lost 4 bases and 0 bases, there was a span of 10 bases. The CDR3 covers 15 residues. Germline CDR1 is MDHEN and CDR2 is SYDVKM. This chain's CDR3 is CASSSGQASGNTIYF. Written as DNA, the CDR3 is TGTGCCAGCAGTTCAGGACAAGCCTCTGGAAACACCATATATTTT.

This chain uses TRBV9 with TRBJ2-5; D perhaps matches TRBD1 (5 bases). The CDR3 runs 16 residues. Germline-derived CDR1 and CDR2 are SGDLS and YYNGEE. The V gene lost 0 bases and the J gene lost 2 bases, with 14 bases spanning the gap. The CDR3 loop reads CASSVGTFKGQETQYF. DNA for the CDR3: TGTGCCAGCAGCGTAGGTACTTTTAAGGGGCAAGAGACCCAGTACTTC.

The V call is TRBV21-1, the J call TRBJ1-4. TRBV21-1 corresponds to a pseudogene. The CDR3 spans 17 residues. Here the CDR3 reads CASSPLRVGATNEKLFF. In DNA form, the CDR3 reads TGTGCCAGCAGCCCCCTCAGGGTGGGGGCAACTAATGAAAAACTGTTTTTT.

The genes are TRBV19 and TRBJ1-1; TRBD1 agrees at 8 bases. Per the germline V gene, CDR1 is LNHDA and CDR2 is SQIVND (reference sequence). This CDR3 is built from 15 residues. The V and J ends lost 6 bases and 5 bases, in that order; junction bases with no gene match: 11. For the CDR3, the DNA is TGTGCCAGTAGCTATGACAGGGGAGTGGGGACTGAAGCTTTCTTT. This codes for CASSYDRGVGTEAFF.

The rearrangement links TRBV27 to TRBJ1-2; 8 bases line up with TRBD1. From germline, CDR1 is MNHEY and CDR2 SMNVEV (reference sequence). The CDR3 length is 17 residues. V shed 3 bases and J 5 bases; nucleotides not matched to a gene: 14. CDR3 residues: CASSFRTGKDLAYGYTF. In DNA, the CDR3 is TGTGCCAGCAGTTTCCGGACAGGGAAGGACTTAGCTTATGGCTACACCTTC.

The chain has TRBV11-2 and TRBJ2-3; D gene unclear. With 3 bases removed from V and 3 bases from J, the gap between germline ends came to 7 bases. Germline lookup yields CDR1 SGHAT and CDR2 FQNNGV. The CDR3 runs to 13 residues. This CDR3 is CASSFSFTDTQYF. The DNA for the CDR3 is TGTGCCAGCAGCTTTAGTTTTACAGATACGCAGTATTTT.

The chain is built from TRBV5-6 and TRBJ1-1; no clear D. Germline CDR1 SGHDT, CDR2 YYEEEE. The CDR3 spans 13 residues. Trimming removed 0 bases at V and 8 bases at J, with 11 bases between. CDR3 sequence reads: CASSLGTQREAFF. In DNA, the CDR3 is TGTGCCAGCAGCTTGGGGACGCAGCGGGAAGCTTTCTTT.

This clone occurred once. The chain couples TRBV6-4 to TRBJ1-1; D possibly corresponds to TRBD1 (6 bases). The ends were cut back, 9 bases at V and 1 base at J, with 9 bases in the middle. The length of the CDR3 is 12 residues. The germline gives CDR1 MRHNA, CDR2 SNTAGT. For the CDR3, the DNA is TGTGCCAGGATACAGGGGAACACTGAAGCTTTCTTT. Its protein product is CARIQGNTEAFF.